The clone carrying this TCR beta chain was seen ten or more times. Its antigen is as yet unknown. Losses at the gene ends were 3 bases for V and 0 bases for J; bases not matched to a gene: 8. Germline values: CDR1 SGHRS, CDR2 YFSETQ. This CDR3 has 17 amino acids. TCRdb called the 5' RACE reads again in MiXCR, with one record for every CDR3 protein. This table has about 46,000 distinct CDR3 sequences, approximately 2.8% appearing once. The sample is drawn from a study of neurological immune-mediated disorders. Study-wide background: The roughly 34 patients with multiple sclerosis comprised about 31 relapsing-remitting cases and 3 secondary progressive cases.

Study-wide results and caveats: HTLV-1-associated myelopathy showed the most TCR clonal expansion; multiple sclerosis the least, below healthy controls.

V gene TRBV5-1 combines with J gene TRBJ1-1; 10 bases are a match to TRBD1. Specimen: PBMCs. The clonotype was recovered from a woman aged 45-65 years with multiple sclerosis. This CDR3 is CASSYPGQGSLNTEAFF. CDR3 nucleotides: TGCGCCAGCAGCTATCCGGGACAGGGGTCTCTGAACACTGAAGCTTTCTTT.